Detailed here is one T cell receptor (beta chain). What it binds is not known. TCRdb re-derived calls from the 5' RACE reads in MiXCR, one entry per CDR3 protein. In the table there are about 260,000 distinct CDR3 sequences, around 5.2% of which are singletons. This specimen belongs to a study of T cells after yellow fever vaccination. General observations from the study: The secondary response peaked faster, at day 5 versus 15, but was weaker. Reappearance after the booster was observed for most primary-vaccination clones (roughly 97% CD4, roughly 90% CD8).

The germline V gene has CDR1 SGHRS and CDR2 YFSETQ. The CDR3 extends over 14 amino acids. Unmatched junction bases numbered 5, after V lost 3 bases and J lost 7 bases. This TCR came from a young man who received the YFV17D yellow fever vaccine. This sample comprised CD4+ T cells sorted from PBMCs, obtained on the day of the yellow fever booster vaccination. V and J are TRBV5-1 and TRBJ1-2; TRBD1 aligns across 11 bases. CDR3 in DNA: TGCGCCAGCAGCTCGGACAGGGGGCTCTCTGGCTACACCTTC. This codes for CASSSDRGLSGYTF.